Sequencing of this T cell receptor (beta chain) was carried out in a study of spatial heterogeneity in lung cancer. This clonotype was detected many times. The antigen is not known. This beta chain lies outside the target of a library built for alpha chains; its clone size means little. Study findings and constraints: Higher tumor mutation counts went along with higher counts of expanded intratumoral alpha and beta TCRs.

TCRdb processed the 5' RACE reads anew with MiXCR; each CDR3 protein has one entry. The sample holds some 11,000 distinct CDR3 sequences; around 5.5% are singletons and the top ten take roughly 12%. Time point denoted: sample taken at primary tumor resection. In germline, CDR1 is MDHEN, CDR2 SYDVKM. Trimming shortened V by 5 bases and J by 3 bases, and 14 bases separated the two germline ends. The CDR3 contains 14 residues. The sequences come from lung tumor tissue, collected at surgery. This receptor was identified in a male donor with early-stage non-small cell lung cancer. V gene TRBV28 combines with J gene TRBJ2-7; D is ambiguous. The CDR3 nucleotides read TGTGCCAGCAGTCGGACGGCTACGTACTACGAGCAGTACTTC. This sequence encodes CASSRTATYYEQYF.